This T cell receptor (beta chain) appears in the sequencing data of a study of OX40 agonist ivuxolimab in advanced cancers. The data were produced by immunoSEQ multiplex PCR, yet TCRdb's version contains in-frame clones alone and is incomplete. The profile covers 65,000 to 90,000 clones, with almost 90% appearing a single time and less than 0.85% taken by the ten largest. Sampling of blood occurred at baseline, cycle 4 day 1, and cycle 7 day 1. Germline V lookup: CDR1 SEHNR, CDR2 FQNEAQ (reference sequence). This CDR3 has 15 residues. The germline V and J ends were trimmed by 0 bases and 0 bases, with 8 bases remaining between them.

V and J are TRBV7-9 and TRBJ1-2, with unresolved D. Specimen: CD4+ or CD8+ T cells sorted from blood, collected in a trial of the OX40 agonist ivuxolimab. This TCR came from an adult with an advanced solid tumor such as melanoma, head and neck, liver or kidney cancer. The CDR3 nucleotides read TGTGCCAGCAGCTTAGCAGGCGATTCTAACTATGGCTACACCTTC. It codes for CASSLAGDSNYGYTF. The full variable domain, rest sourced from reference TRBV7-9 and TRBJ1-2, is DTGVSQNPRHKITKRGQNVTFRCDPISEHNRLYWYRQTLGQGPEFLTYFQNEAQLEKSRLLSDRFSAERPKGSFSTLEIQRTEQGDSAMYLCASSLAGDSNYGYTFGSGTRLTVV.